The T cell receptor (beta chain) under discussion was sequenced for a study of cytomegalovirus exposure and HLA in healthy donors. The primer mix had 60 Vbeta and 13 Jbeta primers. The protocol was immunoSEQ multiplex PCR, while the TCRdb copy is restricted to in-frame clones and leaves out a portion. The sample records around 100,000 clones, around 73% being singletons. The V end lost 5 bases, the J end lost 1 base, and 8 bases lay between the germline ends. The germline V gene encodes CDR1 LNHDA and CDR2 SQIVND (reference sequence). CDR3 size: 13 residues. Concerning this clone itself: What it recognizes is unknown.

Points from the study as a whole: At a 0.05 false discovery rate, a later analysis found 18,000 or so TCR beta sequences to be associated with HLA alleles.

The receptor was derived from a woman in her twenties or thirties in good health and CMV-seropositive. The genes are TRBV19 and TRBJ1-1, with D hard to call. The specimen sequenced was PBMCs. The CDR3 coding sequence is TGTGCCAGTAGTTTTAGGAGGAACACTGAAGCTTTCTTT. The encoded protein is CASSFRRNTEAFF.